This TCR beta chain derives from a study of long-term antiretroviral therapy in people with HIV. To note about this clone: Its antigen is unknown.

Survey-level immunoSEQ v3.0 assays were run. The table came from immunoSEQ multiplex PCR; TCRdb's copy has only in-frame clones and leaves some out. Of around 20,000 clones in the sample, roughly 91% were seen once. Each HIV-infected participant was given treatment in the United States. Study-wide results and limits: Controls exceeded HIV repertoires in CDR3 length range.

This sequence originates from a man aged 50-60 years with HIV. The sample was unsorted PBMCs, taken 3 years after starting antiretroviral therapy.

The CDR3 nucleotides are TGTGCCAGCAGCGTAGGCGAAGGGACTAGCACCGGGGAGCTGTTTTTT. It translates to CASSVGEGTSTGELFF. This rearrangement joins TRBV9 to TRBJ2-2; 8 bases match TRBD2. The CDR3 runs to 16 residues. CDR1 is SGDLS and CDR2 is YYNGEE in the germline V gene. The V gene end was trimmed by 0 bases and the J gene end by 4 bases; junction bases not matched to a gene: 5.